This T cell receptor beta chain was captured by sequencing in a study of blood T cell repertoires in COVID-19. The repertoire was sequenced with immunoSEQ multiplex PCR; TCRdb's copy has only in-frame clones and lacks some. Among 200,000 or so clones listed, 86% were seen once. This CDR3 spans 12 amino acids. Germline values: CDR1 MNHEY, CDR2 SVGAGI. Trimming cost V 8 bases and J 1 base, with 9 bases left between them. This chain joins TRBV6-5 and TRBJ2-7; a weak D match, TRBD2 (6 bases). The receptor was isolated from a woman aged 45 to 65 with acute or convalescent COVID-19. Specimen: peripheral blood. The CDR3 here is CASEGTSYEQYF. The CDR3 DNA sequence: TGTGCCAGCGAAGGGACTTCCTACGAGCAGTACTTC.